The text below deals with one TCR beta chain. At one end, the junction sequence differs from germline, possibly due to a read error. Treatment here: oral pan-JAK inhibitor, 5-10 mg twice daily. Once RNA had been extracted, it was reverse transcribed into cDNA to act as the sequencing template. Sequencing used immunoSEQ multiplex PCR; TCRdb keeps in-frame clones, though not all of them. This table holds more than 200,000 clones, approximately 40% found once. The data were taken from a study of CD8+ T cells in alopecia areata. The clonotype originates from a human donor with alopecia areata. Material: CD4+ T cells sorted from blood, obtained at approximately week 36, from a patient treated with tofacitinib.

The CDR3 here is CASSQDSASHSAF. The DNA of the CDR3 is TGTGCCAGCAGCCAAGATAGTGCATCCCACTCCGCCTTC. The chain carries TRBV4-2 and TRBJ1-2; D not certain. The CDR3 extends over 13 amino acids. Germline assignment: CDR1 LGHNA and CDR2 YNFKEQ.